The clone carrying this T cell receptor (beta chain) was seen just once. No antigen is known for it. This entry is derived from a study of T cell repertoires in cytomegalovirus infection. Study context: Public signatures in TCR beta pointed to CMV infection and matching HLA type.

Per the germline V gene, CDR1 is MDHEN and CDR2 is SYDVKM. The CDR3 loop spans 14 amino acids. Deletions cut 8 bases from V and 13 bases from J, with 27 bases between. A single record per CDR3 protein comes from TCRdb applying MiXCR to the reads. The sample shows fewer than 6,500 distinct CDR3 sequences, roughly half of them seen only once. The chain recombines TRBV28 with TRBJ2-7; D unresolved. Sequencing was performed on PBMCs, sequenced either directly or after in vitro stimulation (not recorded which). This clonotype originated in a human donor in good health (CMV status not recorded). Some clones in this sample may be carry-over from other donors' samples. In nucleotides, the CDR3 is TGTGCCAGCGGCCTATTCACCCTCGCAGGTGAGCCATACTTC. Translation gives CASGLFTLAGEPYF. The complete variable domain, with remaining parts taken from reference TRBV28 and TRBJ2-7, reads DVKVTQSSRYLVKRTGEKVFLECVQDMDHENMFWYRQDPGLGLRLIYFSYDVKMKEKGDIPEGYSVSREKKERFSLILESASTNQTSMYLCASGLFTLAGEPYFGPGTRLTVT.